The clone carrying this T cell receptor beta chain is medium-sized (0.01 to 0.1%) by frequency. No antigen is known for it. This specimen belongs to a study of CXCR3-negative and CXCR3-positive naive CD8 T cells. Libraries were UMI-labeled 5' RACE TRB cDNA. TCRdb re-called the 5' RACE reads and gives one entry per CDR3 protein, without DNA. This sample's table has 6,500 to 10,000 distinct CDR3 sequences. General study findings and limits: Much lower diversity was found in memory CD8+ cells, while both naive subsets had comparably high diversity.

Germline lookup yields CDR1 SQVTM and CDR2 ANQGSEA. The CDR3 has 14 amino acids. The rearrangement joins TRBV29-1 to TRBJ2-1; absent DNA, TCRdb's TRBD2 call cannot be checked. The TCR was taken from a human donor in good health. Some clones in this sample may be carry-over from other donors' samples. Specimen: naive CXCR3- CD8+ T cells from blood. Noted subset: CD45RO-CCR7+CD27+CD95- naive CD8+ T cells lacking CXCR3 (TNR3-). The chain's CDR3 is CSVEGLAEHNEQFF.